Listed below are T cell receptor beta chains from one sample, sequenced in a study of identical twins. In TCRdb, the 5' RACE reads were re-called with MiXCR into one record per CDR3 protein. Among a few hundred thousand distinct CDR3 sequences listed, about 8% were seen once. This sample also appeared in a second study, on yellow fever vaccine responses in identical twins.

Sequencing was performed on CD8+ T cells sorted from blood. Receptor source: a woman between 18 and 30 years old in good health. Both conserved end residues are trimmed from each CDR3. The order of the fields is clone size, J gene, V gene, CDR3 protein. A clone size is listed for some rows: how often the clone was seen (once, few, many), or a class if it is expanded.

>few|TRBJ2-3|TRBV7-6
ASSLKIQGDTQY
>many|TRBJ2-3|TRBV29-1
SVVGLDKGWDTQY
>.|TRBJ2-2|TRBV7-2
ASSLNRANTNTGELF
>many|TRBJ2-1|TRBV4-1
ASSQMTGVEQF
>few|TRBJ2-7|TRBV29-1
SVEDEGGYEQY
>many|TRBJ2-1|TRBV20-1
SARGFEGLDYNEQF
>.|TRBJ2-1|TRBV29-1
SVDRRESSYNEQF
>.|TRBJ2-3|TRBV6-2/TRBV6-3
ASSYSELTAGGYNTQY
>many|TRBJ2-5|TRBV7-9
ASSLGQGPETQY
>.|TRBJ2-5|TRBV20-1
SARGQGEVEETQY
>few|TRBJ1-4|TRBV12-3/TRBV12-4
ASSFVPGGQGKLF
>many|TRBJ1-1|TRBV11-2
ASSLEGRESQNTEAF
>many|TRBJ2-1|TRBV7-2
ASSPGDSYNEQF
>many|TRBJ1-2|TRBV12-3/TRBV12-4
ASSPVGANYGYT
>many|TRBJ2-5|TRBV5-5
ASSFIGGETQY